Given below is one TCR beta chain in context. The antigen it binds to is not known. Base qualities are not provided; no much larger clone lies one nucleotide away. In total, just over 650 healthy bone marrow donors made up the cohort. All cohort members were sampled while nominally healthy, although unrecorded immune exposures were likely present. The donor was CMV seronegative and was included in the group of 352 seronegative cohort members. Each donor provided a peripheral blood sample, and peripheral blood mononuclear cells were used for TCR beta sequencing. Genomic DNA extraction from the blood cell samples was performed with the Qiagen DNeasy Blood Extraction Kit. These data are taken from a study of cytomegalovirus exposure and HLA in healthy donors (TCRdb year 2017). In the study overall: An earlier analysis of several hundred of the donors reported 250 to 350 Gb of sequence data and some 100 million unique TCR beta sequences from about 200 million T cells. Rather than drawing on any new phenotypic data, the later analysis identified candidate immune exposures from TCR beta sequences and the way those sequences occurred across donors. To study patterns of TCR occurrence, a later analysis re-analyzed previously published TCR beta repertoires from 600 to 750 donors and added high-resolution HLA genotyping. To predict cytomegalovirus infection status, the study combined high-throughput TCR immunosequencing, statistical association of individual TCRs with disease status, and machine learning. Typing coverage varied by locus: roughly 629-640 donors for A, B, C, DRB1 and DQB1; 522 for DQA1; about 600 for DPA1; around 450 for DPB1. Donor age, sex, ethnicity and CMV serostatus were collected together with the repertoire data. Besides the first cohort of hundreds of subjects, a separate validation cohort made up of roughly 120 different subjects was used. The study used immunosequencing to profile the T cell repertoires of approximately 630 subjects and linked those repertoires to cytomegalovirus serostatus. Of the approximately 400 genotyped donors, 81% were placed in the genetic ancestry cluster associated with self-reported Caucasian donors. A later genetic analysis took genome-wide SNP genotypes for about 55% of the roughly 670 donors and used that subset as a discovery cohort. Both class I and class II loci were covered by HLA typing, at four-digit resolution. An early release covering roughly 600 HLA-typed donors comprised around 300 gigabases of sequencing data and 85 million or so unique TCR sequences. To decide whether each TCR beta V gene segment behaved as functional or pseudogenic, an earlier analysis of some 570 of the donors relied on high-throughput TCR beta sequencing. The study aimed to test whether cataloging public T cell receptors could reveal signatures of past pathogen exposure. Across around 400 genotyped donors of the cohort, an average of approximately 220,000 unique TCR beta nucleotide sequences per donor were sequenced, and roughly 20% of those sequences were non-productive. Four to six DR-DQ haplotypes were handled as single units for association and clustering because linkage in the cohort was strong. All discovery cohort repertoires had been generated using a single sequencing platform. Findings and caveats that apply to the study as a whole: A total of roughly 160 TCR beta chains were listed by the study as associated with cytomegalovirus. Because counts were too low, roughly 16 rarely observed V segments, including chromosome 9 orphons, were left out of the earlier analysis of several hundred of the donors. An earlier analysis of approximately 570 of the donors showed that most TCR beta V segments appeared in productive rearrangements either about 90% or about 30% of the time, which broadly matched IMGT annotations. V-gene and J-gene trimming of TCR beta chains was associated with a missense DCLRE1C variant in a later genetic analysis, and the association was replicated in an independent cohort. Specific HLA alleles were associated with 16,951 TCR beta sequences at a false discovery rate of 0.05 in a later analysis. CMV serostatus was the only immune exposure information available for the cohort. A later analysis found that HLA-associated TCR beta chains were more clonally expanded and had lower generation probabilities than equally common non-associated chains. In a later analysis, most CMV-associated TCR beta chains were found to appear HLA-restricted, with HLA associations seemingly driven largely by CMV exposure. Assigning TCR associations to individual alleles was difficult when HLA alleles, especially DR and DQ, strongly co-occurred. According to a later analysis, TCR association rates differed among HLA loci, with DRB1 alleles showing the most associated TCRs and HLA-C alleles showing the fewest. The classifier was reported to diagnose cytomegalovirus status with high specificity and sensitivity in both the original cohort and the validation cohort. Several of the top co-occurrence clusters appeared to be linked to parvovirus B19, influenza, CMV and Epstein-Barr virus, according to a later analysis. In vitro tests confirmed that a few of the cytomegalovirus-associated TCR beta chains recognize cytomegalovirus antigens. A group of highly shared sequence variants was considered likely to be a technical artifact of the sequencing pipeline. It was suggested by the authors that the approach could potentially be generalized to other disease states and immunological phenotypes. A further reported finding was that TCR beta sequences accurately predicted the HLA-A and HLA-B alleles for most subjects in the first cohort. A later genetic analysis reported fewer N-insertions in productive TCRs among donors in an Asian-associated ancestry cluster than the roughly 640-donor mean. In this cohort, only TCR beta chains were sequenced, and detectable features were limited by the absence of alpha or paired-chain data. Most TCR sequences were observed very rarely across donors, whereas some public TCRs were present in many individuals. Sequencing depth was assumed to be roughly uniform across donors in the presence/absence analyses, though that assumption may not hold. Linkage disequilibrium might explain the correlated functional status among segregating V segments, but an unknown experimental factor could not be excluded. Because some donors lacked HLA typing at each locus, the association tests relied only on the typed subset.

Receptor libraries were prepared by the immunoSEQ multiplex PCR assay. For the multiplex PCR, a mixture combining 60 forward primers for TCR Vbeta segments and 13 reverse primers for TCR Jbeta segments was used. A multiplex PCR assay on genomic DNA amplified the CDR3 region of rearranged TCR beta genes. The Illumina HiSeq System was used to sequence the amplified TCR beta libraries as 87-base-pair reads. The source study handled its data this way. A later analysis counted about 80 million unique TCR beta chains across the 650 to 700 repertoires, and some 12 million of these chains were shared by at least two donors. Raw reads were error-corrected and collapsed into unique sequences by a nearest-neighbor algorithm in which closely related sequences were merged to remove PCR and sequencing errors. Alignment of CDR3 sequences to IMGT reference sequences was used to assign V, D and J gene segments. For a sequence to be retained, a match of at least six nucleotides to both a V gene segment and a J gene segment was required. A rearrangement counted as productive if the CDR3 had no stop codons and remained in frame with V and J, and every other rearrangement counted as non-productive. CDR3 was defined according to IMGT convention as the region running from the second conserved V-encoded cysteine to the conserved J-encoded phenylalanine. Sequences without an unambiguous match to a single V gene segment were excluded from the earlier analysis of about 630 of the donors. In an earlier analysis of several hundred of the donors, a V segment was called functional when productive rearrangements were above 56.7%, and segregating when the standard deviation between donors exceeded 5%. To diagnose cytomegalovirus status from the catalog of TCR beta chain sequences, a statistical classification framework was built. In a later analysis, V and J genes were assigned by comparing TCR nucleotide sequences against IMGT/GENE-DB human TR gene sequences. In a later analysis, CDR3 sequences and most-parsimonious VDJ recombination scenarios were assigned using the TCRdist pipeline. In a later analysis, each TCR beta chain was defined by its CDR3 amino acid sequence together with its V-gene family, and reads without a unique V-gene family were excluded. A later analysis removed 592 highly shared, low-generation-probability nucleotide sequences to deal with suspected cross-contamination and a sequencing artifact. For each public chain, a later analysis derived a clonal expansion index from normalized ranks of inferred template counts within each repertoire. In a later analysis, generation probabilities were computed using a VDJ recombination model fitted to out-of-frame rearrangements, and the results were checked against IGoR. In a later analysis, hypergeometric tests were used to score TCR-TCR, TCR-HLA and TCR-CMV co-occurrence, with a repertoire-size bias correction applied to TCR pairs. In a later analysis, false discovery rates were estimated by permuting HLA or CMV assignments 20 times. In a later analysis, co-occurring TCRs were grouped using DBSCAN, and TCRdist sequence similarity was added for clustering within HLA-allele-positive subsets. Co-occurrence clustering excluded repertoires with fewer than 30,000 or more than 120,000 public chains, plus five with anomalous nucleotide sharing. TCRdb limited this immuneACCESS table to in-frame rearrangements with V and J called. A share of clones is missing; checked studies link under half to unresolved V genes, and the rest is unexplained. That table gives V, J and clone size, and the DNA gave D and trimming. In all, the sample holds around 170,000 clones, and 65% to 80% of those were seen once. The ten largest clones represent around 0.69% of the sample.

This sequence was found in a woman in her thirties or forties in good health and CMV-seronegative. The specimen sequenced was PBMCs.

The CDR3 region has the sequence CASSSRDRGNQPQHF. Read as DNA, the sequence is TGTGCCAGCAGTTCCCGGGACAGGGGGAATCAGCCCCAGCATTTT. Recombination connected TRBV27 to TRBJ1-5; TRBD1 lines up with 11 middle nucleotides. The germline V gene (reference sequence) sets CDR1 to MNHEY and CDR2 to SMNVEV. Relative to germline, V is missing 4 bases and J is missing 4 bases, with 3 bases of the junction outside any gene match. Including cysteine and phenylalanine, the CDR3 has 15 amino acids. Only the CDR3 DNA is retained, 45 bases long and in frame from the first base.